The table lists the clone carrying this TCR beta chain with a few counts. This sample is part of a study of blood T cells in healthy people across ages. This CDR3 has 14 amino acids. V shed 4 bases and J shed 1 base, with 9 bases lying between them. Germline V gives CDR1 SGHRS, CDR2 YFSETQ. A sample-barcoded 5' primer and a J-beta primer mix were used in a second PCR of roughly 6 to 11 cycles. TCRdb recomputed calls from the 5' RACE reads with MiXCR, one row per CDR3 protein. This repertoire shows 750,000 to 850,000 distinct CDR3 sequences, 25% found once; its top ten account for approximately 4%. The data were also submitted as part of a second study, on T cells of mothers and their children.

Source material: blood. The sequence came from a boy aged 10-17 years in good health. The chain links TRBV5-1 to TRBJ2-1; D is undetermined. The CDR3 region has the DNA TGCGCCAGCAGCGGGCCGCGGTCCTACAATGAGCAGTTCTTC. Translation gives CASSGPRSYNEQFF.